A single sample is the source of the 18 T cell receptor beta chains below, sequenced in a study of cytomegalovirus exposure and HLA in healthy donors. Vbeta (60) and Jbeta (13) primers were used in the PCR. Method: immunoSEQ multiplex PCR; TCRdb's copy keeps in-frame clones and lacks some. The repertoire includes 100,000 to 150,000 clones, 65% to 75% of them detected once, and approximately 6% sits in the top ten. Sequences were obtained from PBMCs. The receptors were gathered from a woman between 50 and 59 years old in good health and CMV-seropositive.

This clone occurred once. V and J are TRBV19 and TRBJ1-4; weak D call: TRBD1 (5 bases). Trimming shortened V by 4 bases and J by 6 bases, and 12 bases separated the two germline ends. The CDR3 consists of 14 residues. CDR1 and CDR2 (germline): LNHDA, SQIVND (reference sequence). DNA for the CDR3: TGTGCCAGTAGTAAAGGCAGGGTGGATGAAAAACTGTTTTTT. Translated, it gives CASSKGRVDEKLFF.

This sequence joins TRBV30 and TRBJ2-2; 10 bases match TRBD1. Germline CDR1 reads GTSNPN; CDR2 reads SVGIG (reference sequence). Losses at the gene ends were 5 bases for V and 4 bases for J; bases not matched to a gene: 7. The CDR3 contains 15 residues. The CDR3: CAWGGWTGGTGELFF. The DNA for the CDR3 is TGTGCCTGGGGGGGGTGGACAGGGGGCACCGGGGAGCTGTTTTTT.

This sequence joins TRBV4-3 and TRBJ1-4; D unclear. From germline, CDR1 is LGHNA and CDR2 YSLEER. The CDR3 sequence is 16 residues long. V gave up 0 bases and J gave up 7 bases, with 15 bases separating them. CDR3 in DNA: TGCGCCAGCAGCCAAGATCATTATGAAGGAGGTGAAAAACTGTTTTTT. Residues: CASSQDHYEGGEKLFF.

The genes are TRBV5-1 and TRBJ1-2; D unresolved. Trimming removed 2 bases at V and 8 bases at J, with 16 bases between. CDR3 size: 14 residues. CDR1 SGHRS and CDR2 YFSETQ come from the germline V gene. The CDR3 DNA reads TGCGCCAGCAGCTTCGGTCACCCCTCGGGAGGCTACACCTTC. Protein sequence: CASSFGHPSGGYTF.

This clone was seen a few times. This sample also contains other DNA sequences that code for the same CDR3. The chain uses TRBV5-1 and TRBJ1-4; weak D call: TRBD1 (5 bases). The CDR3 totals 14 residues. V lost 4 bases, J lost 0 bases, and 7 bases lay in between. Germline CDR1 reads SGHRS; CDR2 reads YFSETQ. The CDR3 DNA follows: TGCGCCAGCAGCCTGACAGCAACTAATGAAAAACTGTTTTTT. Translated: CASSLTATNEKLFF. Filled out from reference TRBV5-1 and TRBJ1-4, the complete variable domain reads KAGVTQTPRYLIKTRGQQVTLSCSPISGHRSVSWYQQTPGQGLQFLFEYFSETQRNKGNFPGRFSGRQFSNSRSEMNVSTLELGDSALYLCASSLTATNEKLFFGSGTQLSVL.

The V call is TRBV2, the J call TRBJ1-1, with TRBD1 as a possible D gene (6 bases). V lost 5 bases and J lost 6, with 13 bases in between. The CDR3 is 13 residues long. Germline values: CDR1 SNHLY, CDR2 FYNNEI. The CDR3 DNA reads as TGTGCCAGCAGTTTTTTAGGGGGGGCTGAAGCTTTCTTT. Amino acid sequence: CASSFLGGAEAFF.

V is TRBV7-7 and J is TRBJ2-2; 8 bases match TRBD1. The CDR3 consists of 17 residues. Per germline, CDR1 SSHAT and CDR2 FNYEAQ (reference sequence). The V segment lost 6 bases and the J segment 5 bases; nucleotides outside the gene matches: 14. CDR3 DNA: TGTGCCAGCAGTCCGGCCAGGGGACAGGTGGATACCGGGGAGCTGTTTTTT. Translated, it gives CASSPARGQVDTGELFF.

CDR3: CASSTQGPPEKLFF. The CDR3 coding sequence is TGTGCCAGCAGCACTCAGGGGCCCCCTGAAAAACTGTTTTTT. This chain joins TRBV7-9 and TRBJ1-4; D might be TRBD1 (6 bases). The CDR3 loop spans 14 amino acids. Deletions cut 5 bases from V and 7 bases from J, with 14 bases between. The germline V gene encodes CDR1 SEHNR and CDR2 FQNEAQ (reference sequence).

V usage is TRBV5-5 and J usage is TRBJ2-1; TRBD1 matches at 11 bases. The V gene end was trimmed by 4 bases and the J gene end by 9 bases; junction bases not matched to a gene: 12. Germline CDR1 SGHKS, CDR2 YYEKEE (reference sequence). The CDR3 spans 16 residues. Here the CDR3 DNA reads TGTGCCAGCAGCCTCCCTCGGGGGGACAGGGGGGCTGAGCAGTTCTTC. This codes for CASSLPRGDRGAEQFF.

This clone came up once. V and J are TRBV15 and TRBJ2-5; 10 bases match TRBD2. This CDR3 region has 17 residues. Germline CDR1 reads LNHNV; CDR2 reads YYDKDF (reference sequence). J was trimmed by 2 bases and V by 3 bases; bases with no gene match: 9. The CDR3 DNA reads as TGTGCCACCAGCAGGGACCTAGCGGGGGTGGGACAAGAGACCCAGTACTTC. It encodes CATSRDLAGVGQETQYF.

The V and J genes are TRBV18 and TRBJ2-1; weak D call: TRBD2 (6 bases). CDR3 size: 14 residues. V lost 1 base and J lost 6, with 10 bases in between. The V gene's germline CDR1 is KGHSH and CDR2 LQKENI. The CDR3 DNA reads as TGTGCCAGCTCACCACAGGAGGGGTTCAATGAGCAGTTCTTC. It encodes CASSPQEGFNEQFF.

The chain joins TRBV27 to TRBJ1-2, with D perhaps matching TRBD1 (6 bases). The V and J ends lost 5 bases and 3 bases respectively, with 10 bases between them. CDR1 is MNHEY and CDR2 is SMNVEV in the germline V gene (reference sequence). This CDR3 contains 13 residues. CDR3 amino acids: CASSSGQYYGYTF. CDR3 bases: TGTGCCAGCAGTAGCGGACAGTACTATGGCTACACCTTC.

With regard to this clone: One end of the junction is discordant with germline, which a read error may explain. The chain employs TRBV7-9 and TRBJ2-7; 11 nucleotides match TRBD1. This CDR3 region has 17 residues. Germline V CDR1 and CDR2: SEHNR, FQNEAQ (reference sequence). As DNA, the CDR3 is TGTTCCAGCAGCGAAGGGACAGGGGGTTTTCCCTCCTACGAGCAGTACTTC. It encodes CSSSEGTGGFPSYEQYF.

The chain recombines TRBV6-1 with TRBJ2-1, with D perhaps TRBD1 (6 bases). In germline, CDR1 is MNHNS, CDR2 SASEGT. The CDR3 runs 15 residues. The V end was cut by 3 bases, the J end by 5 bases, with 14 bases between. CDR3 DNA: TGTGCCAGCAGTGACATAGGGCAGGGGAACAATGAGCAGTTCTTC. This translates into CASSDIGQGNNEQFF.

The chain uses TRBV19 and TRBJ1-2, with TRBD1 matching 7 bases. Trimming took 6 bases from V and 8 from J; bases not matched to a gene: 12. The germline gives CDR1 LNHDA, CDR2 SQIVND (reference sequence). The CDR3 runs to 14 residues. CDR3 DNA: TGTGCCAGTAGCCGGAACAGGGGAGAGGGAGGCTACACCTTC. Translation: CASSRNRGEGGYTF.

The chain couples TRBV21-1 to TRBJ2-7; the tabulated D call, TRBD1, remains unverified against the DNA. TRBV21-1 is designated a pseudogene. This CDR3 comprises 17 residues. CDR3 coding DNA: TGTGCCAGCAGCCAAAAGGGGGTGGGGACAGGGGGGTATGAGCAGTACTTC. Residues: CASSQKGVGTGGYEQYF.

The V gene is TRBV6-1, the J gene TRBJ1-3; D ambiguous. V was trimmed by 3 bases and J by 11 bases, leaving 11 bases between them. Germline CDR1 MNHNS, CDR2 SASEGT. The CDR3 totals 12 residues. In DNA, the CDR3 is TGTGCCAGCAGTGATGGCGGTCTCGCCATATATTTT. Its protein is CASSDGGLAIYF.

The chain has TRBV7-8 and TRBJ1-6; TRBD1 matches at 9 bases. Per the germline V gene, CDR1 is SGHVS and CDR2 is FQNEAQ. This CDR3 spans 17 amino acids. V was clipped by 3 bases and J by 1 base; unmatched bases: 4. The CDR3 here is CASSLQTGGSYNSPLHF. In DNA form, the CDR3 reads TGTGCCAGCAGCTTGCAGACAGGGGGTTCCTATAATTCACCCCTCCACTTT.